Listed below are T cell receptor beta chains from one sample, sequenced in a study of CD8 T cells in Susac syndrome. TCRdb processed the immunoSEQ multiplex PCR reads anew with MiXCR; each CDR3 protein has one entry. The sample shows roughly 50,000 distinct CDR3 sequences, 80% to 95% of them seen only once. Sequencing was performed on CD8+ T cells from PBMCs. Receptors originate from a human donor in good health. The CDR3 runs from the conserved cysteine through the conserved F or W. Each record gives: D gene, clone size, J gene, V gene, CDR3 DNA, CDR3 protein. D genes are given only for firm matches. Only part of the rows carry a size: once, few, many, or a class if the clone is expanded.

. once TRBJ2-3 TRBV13 TGTGCCAGCAGCTTACTGCGGTCTAGCACAGATACGCAGTATTTT CASSLLRSSTDTQYF
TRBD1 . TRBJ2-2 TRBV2 TGTGCCAGCTGGGGACAGGGGAACACCGGGGAGCTGTTTTTT CASWGQGNTGELFF
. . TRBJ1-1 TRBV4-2 TGTGCCAGCAGCAAGGCAGGGTCGAACACTGAAGCTTTCTTT CASSKAGSNTEAFF
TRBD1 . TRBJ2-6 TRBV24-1 TGTGCCACCAGTGATTCCGGGACAGCCCCGTTTGGGGCCAACGTCCTGACTTTC CATSDSGTAPFGANVLTF
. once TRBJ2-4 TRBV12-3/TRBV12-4 TGTGCCACTTCTTCGACCAAAAACATTCAGTACTTC CATSSTKNIQYF
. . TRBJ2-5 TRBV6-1 TGTGCCAGCAGTCCCCCCCTGGGCCTCCAAGAGACCCAGTACTTC CASSPPLGLQETQYF
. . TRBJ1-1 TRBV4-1 TGCGCCAGCAGCCAAGGCGTTTTAGGGAACACTGAAGCTTTCTTT CASSQGVLGNTEAFF
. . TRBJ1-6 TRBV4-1 TGCGCCAGCAGCCAAGATGTCGAAACGAATTCACCCCTCCACTTT CASSQDVETNSPLHF
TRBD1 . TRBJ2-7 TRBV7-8 TGTGCCAGCAGCTCGCCGGGGACAGGACCCTACGAGCAGTACTTC CASSSPGTGPYEQYF
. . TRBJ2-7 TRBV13 TGTGCCAGCAGAGATGCCTACGAGCAGTACTTC CASRDAYEQYF
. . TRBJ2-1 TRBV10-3 TGTGCCATCAGTGAGTCGGTGCAGGGCGCCTACAATGAGCAGTTCTTC CAISESVQGAYNEQFF
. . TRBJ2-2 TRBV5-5 TGTGCCAGCAGCTTCGGGTCTAGGACGTTAACCGGGGAGCTGTTTTTT CASSFGSRTLTGELFF
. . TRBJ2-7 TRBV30 TGTGCCTGGAGGGGGATGGACGGAAAGGCCCTCTACGAGCAGTACTTC CAWRGMDGKALYEQYF
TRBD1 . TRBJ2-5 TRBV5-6 TGTGCCAGCAGCGCTTCCGGGGACAGGCGGTACTTC CASSASGDRRYF
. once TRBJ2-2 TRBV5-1 TGCGCCAGCAGCTTGGACATCAACACCGGGGAGCTGTTTTTT CASSLDINTGELFF
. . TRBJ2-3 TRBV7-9 TGTGCCAGCAGCTTAGCGGGAGTGGGAGATACGCAGTATTTT CASSLAGVGDTQYF
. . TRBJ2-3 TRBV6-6 TGTGCCAGCAGTTACACTAGAGGGCGAGAGGCAGATACGCAGTATTTT CASSYTRGREADTQYF
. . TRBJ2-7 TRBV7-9 TGTGCCAGCAGTCTCGGAGATGCCTACGAGCAGTACTTC CASSLGDAYEQYF
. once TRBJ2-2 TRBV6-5 TGTGCCAGCGGGAGGGGGCCCGGGGAGCTGTTTTTT CASGRGPGELFF
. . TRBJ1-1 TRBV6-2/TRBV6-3 TGTGCCAGCAAACTTGGGGTGAACACTGAAGCTTTCTTT CASKLGVNTEAFF
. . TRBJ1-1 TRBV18 TGTGCCAGCTCACCGTTATCAGGGACGGGGACTGGCCCTGAAGCTTTCTTT CASSPLSGTGTGPEAFF
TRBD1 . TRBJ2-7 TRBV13 TGTGCCAGCAGCTTTTGGGACAGCCCCTCCTACGAGCAGTACTTC CASSFWDSPSYEQYF
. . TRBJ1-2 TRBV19 TGTGCCAGTAGTTCATCCGATGACTATGGCTACACCTTC CASSSSDDYGYTF
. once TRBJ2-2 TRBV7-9 TGTGCCAGCAGCTTAGCGGGAAAGCCCGGGGAGCTGTTTTTT CASSLAGKPGELFF
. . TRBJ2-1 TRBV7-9 TGTGCCAGCAGCTTCGCGGCTGAGCAGTTCTTC CASSFAAEQFF
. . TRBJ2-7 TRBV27 TGTGCCAGCAGTTTGGGCCATGGTGGCGAGCAGTACTTC CASSLGHGGEQYF
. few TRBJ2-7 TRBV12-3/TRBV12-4 TGTGCCAGCAGTCCGCAGGGCAGGGGCTACGAGCAGTACTTC CASSPQGRGYEQYF
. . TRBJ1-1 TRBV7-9 TGTGCCAGCAGCCCCCAACGGTTGAACACTGAAGCTTTCTTT CASSPQRLNTEAFF
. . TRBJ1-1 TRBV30 TGTGCCTGCCAGGGGTATGTGAACACTGAAGCTTTCTTT CACQGYVNTEAFF
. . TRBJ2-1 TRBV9 TGTGCCAGCAGCGTAGCTAGAGGAAGCTCCTACAATGAGCAGTTCTTC CASSVARGSSYNEQFF
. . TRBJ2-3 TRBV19 TGTGCCAGTAGTATAGAAAGCTCGGGAGAATCAGATACGCAGTATTTT CASSIESSGESDTQYF
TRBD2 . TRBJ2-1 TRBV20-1 TGCAGTGCTAGAGATTGGGGGGGAACCTACAATGAGCAGTTCTTC CSARDWGGTYNEQFF
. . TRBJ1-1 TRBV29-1 TGCAGCGTTGTTGGGGTCTATGGCACTGAAGCTTTCTTT CSVVGVYGTEAFF
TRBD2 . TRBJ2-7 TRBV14 TGTGCCAGCAGCCAAAGACTAGCGGGAGGGTCCTACGAGCAGTACTTC CASSQRLAGGSYEQYF
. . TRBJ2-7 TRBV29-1 TGCAGCGTTGAACTCCCCGGCGGGGGCCTCAACTACGAGCAGTACTTC CSVELPGGGLNYEQYF
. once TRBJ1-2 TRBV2 TGTGCCAGCAGTGAAGGGCGGGGACAAGGTGGCTACACCTTC CASSEGRGQGGYTF
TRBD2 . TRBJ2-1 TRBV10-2 TGCGCCAGCAGTTGGACTAGCGGAGGGGGCAATGAGCAGTTCTTC CASSWTSGGGNEQFF
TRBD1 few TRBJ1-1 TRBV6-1 TGTGCCAGCAGCGGACAGGGCCCATGGAACACTGAAGCTTTCTTT CASSGQGPWNTEAFF
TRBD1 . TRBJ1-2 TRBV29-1 TGCAGCGTTGAAGGACAGGGACCCATCTATGGCTACACCTTC CSVEGQGPIYGYTF
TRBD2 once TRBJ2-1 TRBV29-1 TGCAGCGTGACCGGGGGGACGGCTTACAATGAGCAGTTCTTC CSVTGGTAYNEQFF
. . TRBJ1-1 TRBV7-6 TGTGCCAGCAGCTCCCAAAGGGCACCGAACACTGAAGCTTTCTTT CASSSQRAPNTEAFF